This T cell receptor beta chain was profiled in a study of neurological immune-mediated disorders. General observations from the study: Association of the multiple sclerosis repertoire cluster with clinical or MRI features was not observed for any feature.

The authors produced cDNA by 5'RACE using 10-nucleotide random UMIs. Each CDR3 protein is one row after TCRdb ran MiXCR on the 5' RACE reads. The data show some 60,000 distinct CDR3 sequences, under 5% seen once. This clonotype was counted ten times or more. Its target is not known. Germline-derived CDR1 and CDR2 are SQVTM and ANQGSEA. Deletions cut 4 bases from V and 1 base from J, with 7 bases between. The CDR3 covers 13 residues. Sequenced input: PBMCs. The genes are TRBV29-1 and TRBJ2-2; D uncertain. This TCR came from a woman in her forties or fifties with multiple sclerosis. The CDR3 sequence: CSVVLGNTGELFF. The CDR3 nucleotides read TGCAGCGTTGTTTTAGGGAACACCGGGGAGCTGTTTTTT.